This TCR beta chain was identified in a study of shared clonotypes between healthy human individuals. Germline CDR1 reads MNHEY; CDR2 reads SMNVEV (reference sequence). The ends were cut back, 5 bases at V and 2 bases at J, with 16 bases in the middle. CDR3 length equals 16 residues. Only in-frame clones appear in the TCRdb table, and some are missing; sequencing was by immunoSEQ multiplex PCR. This sample has about 1.4 million clones, with more than 95% found just once. The gene calls are TRBV27 and TRBJ2-1, with D hard to call. This clonotype was obtained from a man aged 25 to 40 in good health. The sequencing sample was made of naive CD4+ T cells sorted from blood. Noted subset: CD45RA+ positively selected. CDR3 in amino acids: CASSPHSESAYNEQFF. CDR3 nucleotide sequence: TGTGCCAGCAGTCCCCATTCGGAGAGCGCCTACAATGAGCAGTTCTTC.